The clone carrying this T cell receptor (beta chain) has more than one count but fewer than ten. What it binds is not known. Treatment of any kind had been given to no patient before thyroid surgery. The record originates from a study of metastatic and nonmetastatic thyroid tumors. Study-level information: Thyroid patients, malignant and benign, had repertoires compared across blood and tumor or nodule tissue.

Authors' analysis steps: Built for papillary thyroid cancer, a distant-metastasis classifier drew on CDR3 differences across clinicopathological groups. TCRdb reprocessed the PCR reads using MiXCR. TCRdb's processing, not the authors', yielded these V and J calls. The sample lists about 14,000 clones, over 25% occurring once. Study-level findings and limits: It was reported that TCR beta diversity was significantly higher in malignant thyroid tumors than benign nodules, in blood and tumor.

The sequencing sample was made of tumor tissue. The sequence came from a female donor with papillary thyroid cancer or a benign thyroid nodule (not recorded which). Some clones in this sample may be carry-over from other donors' samples.

This CDR3 is CASSRASGSYEQYF. As DNA, the CDR3 is TGTGCCAGTAGTCGGGCTAGCGGGAGCTACGAGCAGTACTTC. V and J are TRBV19 and TRBJ2-7, with TRBD2 identical over 10 bases. Germline V lookup: CDR1 LNHDA, CDR2 SQIVND (reference sequence). The J segment lost 3 bases and the V segment lost 5 bases, leaving 4 bases of the junction unmatched. CDR3 size: 14 residues. Full variable domain (missing parts from reference TRBV19 and TRBJ2-7): DGGITQSPKYLFRKEGQNVTLSCEQNLNHDAMYWYRQDPGQGLRLIYYSQIVNDFQKGDIAEGYSVSREKKESFPLTVTSAQKNPTAFYLCASSRASGSYEQYFGPGTRLTVT.